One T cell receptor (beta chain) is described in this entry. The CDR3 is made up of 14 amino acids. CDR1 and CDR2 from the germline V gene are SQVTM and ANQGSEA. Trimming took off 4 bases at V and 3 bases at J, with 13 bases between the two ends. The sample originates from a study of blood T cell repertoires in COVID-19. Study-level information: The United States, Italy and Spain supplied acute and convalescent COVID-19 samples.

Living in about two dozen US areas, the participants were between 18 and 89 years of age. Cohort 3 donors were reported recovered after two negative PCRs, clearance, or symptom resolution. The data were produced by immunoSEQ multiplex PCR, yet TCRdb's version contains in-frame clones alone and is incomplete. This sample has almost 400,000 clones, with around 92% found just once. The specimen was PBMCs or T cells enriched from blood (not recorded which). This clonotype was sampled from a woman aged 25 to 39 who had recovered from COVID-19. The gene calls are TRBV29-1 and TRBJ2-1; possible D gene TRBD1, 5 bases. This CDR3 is CSVGDGALYNEQFF. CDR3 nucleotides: TGCAGCGTTGGGGATGGGGCCCTCTACAATGAGCAGTTCTTC.